Below, 27 T cell receptor beta chains from the same sample are listed, as sequenced in a study of beta chain features in type 1 diabetes. The isolated RNA, all of it, was reverse transcribed, so expressed TCRB transcripts were what got sequenced. Data came from immunoSEQ multiplex PCR; TCRdb stores just in-frame clones and leaves some out. This sample carries over 700,000 clones, 17% of them seen once, and the ten largest clones take 0.023%. The sequenced sample consisted of naive CD4+ T cells from blood. The receptors stem from a woman aged 18-29 years in good health.

The rearrangement links TRBV12-5 to TRBJ2-4, with 7 positions matching TRBD2. The CDR3 sequence is 17 residues long. Trimming removed 0 bases from V and 6 bases from J; junction bases left unmatched: 11. The germline gives CDR1 LGHNT, CDR2 FRNRAP. The CDR3: CASGLVRWEGPGNIQYF. The CDR3 coding sequence is TGTGCTAGTGGTTTGGTACGGTGGGAGGGCCCGGGAAACATTCAGTACTTC. Variable domain in full (rest from reference TRBV12-5 and TRBJ2-4): DARVTQTPRHKVTEMGQEVTMRCQPILGHNTVFWYRQTMMQGLELLAYFRNRAPLDDSGMPKDRFSAEMPDATLATLKIQPSEPRDSAVYFCASGLVRWEGPGNIQYFGAGTRLSVL.

This rearrangement joins TRBV19 to TRBJ1-1; TRBD1 matches 7 bases. This CDR3 spans 14 amino acids. Germline lookup yields CDR1 LNHDA and CDR2 SQIVND (reference sequence). V was clipped by 6 bases and J by 1 base; unmatched bases: 5. The CDR3 nucleotides are TGTGCCAGTAGAAGACAGGGAGGGAACACTGAAGCTTTCTTT. Protein product: CASRRQGGNTEAFF.

The J gene is TRBJ1-2, the V gene TRBV15, with a possible D match to TRBD1 (6 bases). The CDR3 is made up of 14 amino acids. In germline, CDR1 is LNHNV, CDR2 YYDKDF (reference sequence). V shed 2 bases and J shed 5 bases, with 12 bases lying between them. As DNA, the CDR3 is TGTGCCACCAGCAGATCCCAGGGGCGGTATGGCTACACCTTC. Translating it yields CATSRSQGRYGYTF.

This clone was seen a few times. This chain connects TRBV7-3 to TRBJ1-1; 9 nucleotides agree with TRBD1. Unmatched junction bases numbered 2, after V lost 5 bases and J lost 4 bases. The CDR3 covers 13 residues. The germline gives CDR1 SGHTA, CDR2 FQGTGA. The CDR3 loop reads CASSRTGATEAFF. DNA for the CDR3: TGTGCCAGCAGCAGGACAGGGGCCACTGAAGCTTTCTTT.

The gene calls are TRBV2 and TRBJ2-7; 7 nucleotides line up with TRBD1. V shed 9 bases, J shed 4 bases, and the junction held 6 bases outside the gene matches. The CDR3 is 12 amino acids. Looked up from germline, CDR1 is SNHLY and CDR2 is FYNNEI. This CDR3 reads CARGPQGYEQYF. Here the CDR3 DNA reads TGTGCCAGAGGTCCACAGGGGTACGAGCAGTACTTC.

This clone was counted between two and nine times. This chain uses TRBV29-1 with TRBJ2-1; D unclear. The CDR3 runs 13 residues. V lost 0 bases to trimming and J lost 8 bases, with 11 bases between them. The germline V gene has CDR1 SQVTM and CDR2 ANQGSEA. CDR3 sequence reads: CSVEEGTPYEQFF. Written as DNA, the CDR3 is TGCAGCGTTGAAGAGGGAACCCCGTATGAGCAGTTCTTC.

This chain connects TRBV19 to TRBJ2-7, with 7 bases aligning to TRBD2. This CDR3 contains 15 residues. Germline V lookup: CDR1 LNHDA, CDR2 SQIVND (reference sequence). V lost 3 bases, J lost 4 bases, and 9 bases stayed unmatched. The CDR3 loop reads CASSMASGKIYEQYF. CDR3 nucleotides: TGTGCCAGTAGTATGGCTAGCGGCAAGATTTACGAGCAGTACTTC.

J is TRBJ2-7 and V is TRBV5-1, with 12 bases lining up with TRBD1. Germline V gene data show CDR1 as SGHRS and CDR2 as YFSETQ. The CDR3 has 16 amino acids. V lost 4 bases and J lost 4; bases outside the gene matches: 9. The CDR3 sequence: CASSASPGQGAYEQYF. The CDR3 nucleotides read TGCGCCAGCAGCGCCTCCCCGGGACAGGGGGCTTACGAGCAGTACTTC.

This sequence joins TRBV19 and TRBJ2-3; 8 nucleotides align to TRBD2. The CDR3 has 15 residues. Unmatched junction bases numbered 4, after V lost 3 bases and J lost 2 bases. Germline V gene sequence: CDR1 LNHDA, CDR2 SQIVND (reference sequence). In DNA form, the CDR3 reads TGTGCCAGTAGTATCACGGGAGGGCCCACAGATACGCAGTATTTT. Residues: CASSITGGPTDTQYF.

A few counts support this clone. The chain uses TRBV19 and TRBJ2-7; 8 nucleotides agree with TRBD2. The V gene end was trimmed by 6 bases and the J gene end by 2 bases; junction bases not matched to a gene: 9. In germline, CDR1 is LNHDA, CDR2 SQIVND (reference sequence). The CDR3 extends over 15 amino acids. CDR3 sequence (DNA): TGTGCCAGTAGGTCACCGGGACTAGGCCCCTACGAGCAGTACTTC. The encoded protein is CASRSPGLGPYEQYF.

This rearrangement joins TRBV7-9 to TRBJ2-1, with 9 bases that match TRBD2. From germline, CDR1 is SEHNR and CDR2 FQNEAQ (reference sequence). Trimming took 5 bases from V and 3 from J; bases not matched to a gene: 8. CDR3 length: 16 residues. Here the CDR3 DNA reads TGTGCCAGCAGCCCCCGCCCTAGCGGGAACTACAATGAGCAGTTCTTC. Encoded protein: CASSPRPSGNYNEQFF. The complete variable domain, with remaining parts taken from reference TRBV7-9 and TRBJ2-1, reads DTGVSQNPRHKITKRGQNVTFRCDPISEHNRLYWYRQTLGQGPEFLTYFQNEAQLEKSRLLSDRFSAERPKGSFSTLEIQRTEQGDSAMYLCASSPRPSGNYNEQFFGPGTRLTVL.

Comment on this clone: This CDR3 is also generated by other DNA sequences in the sample. The gene calls are TRBV19 and TRBJ1-1; D unresolved. The CDR3 loop spans 13 amino acids. V gave up 3 bases and J gave up 0 bases, with 5 bases separating them. The germline V gene has CDR1 LNHDA and CDR2 SQIVND (reference sequence). The CDR3 spells CASSILVNTEAFF. The CDR3 DNA follows: TGTGCCAGTAGTATCTTGGTGAACACTGAAGCTTTCTTT.

This sequence joins TRBV18 and TRBJ2-1; no definite D call. Trimming pared 5 bases from V and 2 bases from J, leaving 10 bases between. Germline V lookup: CDR1 KGHSH, CDR2 LQKENI. CDR3 size: 14 residues. CDR3 sequence (DNA): TGTGCCAGCTCAGAGTGGGTTGCCTACAATGAGCAGTTCTTC. Its translation: CASSEWVAYNEQFF. Combining the CDR3 with reference TRBV18 and TRBJ2-1 gives the whole variable domain NAGVMQNPRHLVRRRGQEARLRCSPMKGHSHVYWYRQLPEEGLKFMVYLQKENIIDESGMPKERFSAEFPKEGPSILRIQQVVRGDSAAYFCASSEWVAYNEQFFGPGTRLTVL.

CDR3 sequence (DNA): TGTGCCAGCAGCTTGTCAGGAGTTAGCAATCAGCCCCAGCATTTT. Encoded protein: CASSLSGVSNQPQHF. The chain joins TRBV7-2 to TRBJ1-5; D remains ambiguous. The V end was cut by 3 bases, the J end by 0 bases, with 9 bases between. CDR1 and CDR2 from the germline V gene are SGHTA and FQGNSA. The CDR3 extends over 15 amino acids. Full variable domain (missing parts from reference TRBV7-2 and TRBJ1-5): GAGVSQSPSNKVTEKGKDVELRCDPISGHTALYWYRQSLGQGLEFLIYFQGNSAPDKSGLPSDRFSAERTGGSVSTLTIQRTQQEDSAVYLCASSLSGVSNQPQHFGDGTRLSIL.

This clone has a handful of counts. The CDR3 sequence is CASSSTGGGWETQYF. CDR3 nucleotides: TGTGCCAGCAGCTCGACAGGGGGCGGTTGGGAGACCCAGTACTTC. This chain uses TRBV5-4 with TRBJ2-5, with 10 bases that match TRBD1. Germline V gene sequence: CDR1 SGHNT, CDR2 YYREEE (reference sequence). This CDR3 has 15 amino acids. The V and J ends lost 3 bases and 5 bases, in that order; junction bases with no gene match: 7.

In its sample, this clone was seen a few times. The CDR3 sequence is CASSLYLAGASYEQYF. CDR3 bases: TGTGCCAGCAGTTTATATCTAGCGGGGGCCTCCTACGAGCAGTACTTC. This chain joins TRBV28 and TRBJ2-7, with 10 bases fitting TRBD2. The CDR3 is 16 residues long. Germline CDR1 MDHEN, CDR2 SYDVKM. Trimming at V came to 1 base and at J to 0 bases, leaving 3 bases not matched to a gene.

Concerning this clone itself: The sample has other DNA sequences that encode this CDR3 too. The chain uses TRBV7-2 and TRBJ2-7; D remains ambiguous. The CDR3 covers 13 residues. V lost 0 bases, J lost 3 bases, and 6 bases lay in between. Germline V gene data show CDR1 as SGHTA and CDR2 as FQGNSA. The CDR3 reads CASSLAGYYEQYF. As DNA, the CDR3 is TGTGCCAGCAGCTTAGCGGGGTACTACGAGCAGTACTTC.

The V and J genes are TRBV19 and TRBJ2-6, with 8 bases that match TRBD1. The CDR3 length is 16 residues. Per germline, CDR1 LNHDA and CDR2 SQIVND (reference sequence). V shed 7 bases, J shed 2 bases, and the junction held 7 bases outside the gene matches. CDR3 in DNA: TGTGCCAGTACTCTGAGGACAGGGACTGGGGCCAACGTCCTGACTTTC. Protein sequence: CASTLRTGTGANVLTF.

As for this clone: Other DNA sequences of this sample code for an identical CDR3. The chain uses TRBV7-9 and TRBJ2-3; D gene unclear. CDR3 length: 14 amino acids. Deletions cut 3 bases from V and 0 bases from J, with 7 bases between. CDR1 and CDR2 from the germline V gene are SEHNR and FQNEAQ (reference sequence). The CDR3 loop is CASSLGRSTDTQYF. In DNA, the CDR3 is TGTGCCAGCAGCTTGGGCAGGAGCACAGATACGCAGTATTTT.

The chain is built from TRBV18 and TRBJ2-1, with 10 bases aligning to TRBD2. The germline CDR1 and CDR2 sequences are KGHSH and LQKENI. V was pared by 3 bases and J by 5 bases, with 16 bases of the junction left unmatched. The length of the CDR3 is 19 residues. CDR3 amino acids: CASSPYVKSGRAQNNEQFF. For the CDR3, the DNA is TGTGCCAGCTCACCCTACGTGAAAAGCGGGAGGGCCCAAAACAATGAGCAGTTCTTC.

This clone was counted only a few times. The chain has TRBV7-9 and TRBJ1-2; D might be TRBD1 (6 bases). The CDR3 is made up of 17 amino acids. V was clipped by 2 bases and J by 4 bases, with 20 bases between them. Germline V CDR1 and CDR2: SEHNR, FQNEAQ (reference sequence). CDR3: CASSLSLQGFKGYGYTF. The CDR3 DNA is TGTGCCAGCAGCTTATCCCTCCAGGGGTTCAAGGGCTATGGCTACACCTTC.

This clone was picked up one time. The V call is TRBV7-2, the J call TRBJ2-2; 11 nucleotides line up with TRBD1. This CDR3 contains 15 residues. Trimming removed 5 bases from V and 5 bases from J; junction bases left unmatched: 4. Per germline, CDR1 SGHTA and CDR2 FQGNSA. CDR3: CASSRDRGATGELFF. The CDR3 bases are TGTGCCAGCAGCCGGGACAGGGGGGCAACCGGGGAGCTGTTTTTT.

For this clone: The same CDR3 can be traced to other DNA sequences in this sample. V gene TRBV7-9 combines with J gene TRBJ1-3; D is ambiguous. Trimming left V 1 base short and J 0 bases short, with 4 bases between. Germline CDR1 is SEHNR and CDR2 is FQNEAQ (reference sequence). This CDR3 region has 14 residues. CDR3 nucleotides: TGTGCCAGCAGCTTAGGAGTCTCTGGAAACACCATATATTTT. Translated: CASSLGVSGNTIYF.

There are a few counts of this clone. The V and J genes are TRBV7-8 and TRBJ2-2; D gene unclear. Germline CDR1 SGHVS, CDR2 FQNEAQ. V lost 5 bases to trimming and J lost 0 bases, with 13 bases between them. This CDR3 region has 16 residues. CDR3 DNA: TGTGCCAGCAGCCCCCGGCGGATGGCGAACACCGGGGAGCTGTTTTTT. Translated, it gives CASSPRRMANTGELFF.

V is TRBV7-2 and J is TRBJ2-1, with unresolved D. V shed 1 base and J shed 0 bases, with 7 bases lying between them. The CDR3 runs to 15 residues. CDR1 SGHTA and CDR2 FQGNSA come from the germline V gene. The CDR3 DNA follows: TGTGCCAGCAGCTTAGTCTGGGGCTCCTACAATGAGCAGTTCTTC. Amino acid sequence: CASSLVWGSYNEQFF.

This clone was seen a few times. The chain couples TRBV7-9 to TRBJ2-2, with 10 bases that match TRBD1. Germline values: CDR1 SEHNR, CDR2 FQNEAQ (reference sequence). Losses at the gene ends were 6 bases for V and 5 bases for J; bases not matched to a gene: 6. The length of the CDR3 is 15 residues. CDR3 sequence (DNA): TGTGCCAGCAGTCGGGACAGGGGATTTACCGGGGAGCTGTTTTTT. Translated: CASSRDRGFTGELFF.

This clone turned up a few times. The V gene is TRBV19, the J gene TRBJ2-1; 8 bases line up with TRBD2. In germline, CDR1 is LNHDA, CDR2 SQIVND (reference sequence). The CDR3 runs 14 residues. The J segment lost 6 bases and the V segment lost 10 bases, leaving 11 bases of the junction unmatched. As DNA, the CDR3 is TGTGCCACCGGGGGGGCGACCGGGGTCAATGAGCAGTTCTTC. Amino acids: CATGGATGVNEQFF.